This T cell receptor beta chain was recorded in a study of cytomegalovirus exposure and HLA in healthy donors. General study results and limits: Usually a TCR sequence was rare, but some public TCRs were found in many donors.

Separation from the roughly 670-subject first cohort characterized the roughly 130-subject validation cohort, to which the donors belonged. The CDR3 has 16 residues. From germline, CDR1 is LGHNA and CDR2 YSLEER. Trimming took 4 bases from V and 0 from J; bases not matched to a gene: 6. On this clone: Its target is unknown.

The table came from immunoSEQ multiplex PCR; TCRdb's copy has only in-frame clones and leaves some out. Here the sample spans 200,000 to 300,000 clones, 90% being singletons. The J gene is TRBJ1-1, the V gene TRBV4-3; 9 positions agree with TRBD1. The sequence came from a woman between 25 and 40 years old in good health and CMV-seronegative. The sequenced sample consisted of PBMCs. Here the CDR3 reads CASSPTGGRMNTEAFF. Here the CDR3 DNA reads TGCGCCAGCAGCCCTACAGGGGGCCGCATGAACACTGAAGCTTTCTTT.